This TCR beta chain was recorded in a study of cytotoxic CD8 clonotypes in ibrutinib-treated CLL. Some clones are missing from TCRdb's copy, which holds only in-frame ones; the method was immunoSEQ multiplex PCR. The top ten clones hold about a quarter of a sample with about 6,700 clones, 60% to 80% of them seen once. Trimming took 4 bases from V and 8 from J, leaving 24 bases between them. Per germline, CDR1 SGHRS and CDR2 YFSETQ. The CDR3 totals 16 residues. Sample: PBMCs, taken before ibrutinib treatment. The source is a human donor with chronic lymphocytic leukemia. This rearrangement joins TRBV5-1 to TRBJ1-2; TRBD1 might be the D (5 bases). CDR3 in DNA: TGCGCCAGCAGCCCGGATGGGCAGGGTCAAAAGGAGGGCTACACCTTC. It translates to CASSPDGQGQKEGYTF.